The 26 T cell receptor beta chains given below trace back to one sample, sequenced in a study of CD8 T cells in ankylosing spondylitis. TCRdb analysed the 5' RACE reads with MiXCR anew, one entry per CDR3 protein. The sample has approximately 300,000 distinct CDR3 sequences, 20% seen once; the top ten hold about 4%. Input material: blood, either unsorted or a sorted T cell fraction (not recorded which). The receptors shown here come from a female donor with ankylosing spondylitis or in good health (not recorded which).

This sequence joins TRBV29-1 and TRBJ2-1, with D unresolved. The CDR3 runs 13 residues. Trimming shortened V by 4 bases and J by 6 bases, and 13 bases separated the two germline ends. Germline V gene data show CDR1 as SQVTM and CDR2 as ANQGSEA. The DNA of the CDR3 is TGCAGCGTTGTTAGTCTGGGCAGCAATGAGCAGTTCTTC. This gives the protein CSVVSLGSNEQFF.

The chain is built from TRBV20-1 and TRBJ2-1; 14 bases match TRBD2. V was pared by 5 bases and J by 1 base, with 4 bases of the junction left unmatched. CDR3 length: 16 residues. CDR1 is DFQATT, CDR2 SNEGSKA, per germline (reference sequence). DNA of the CDR3: TGCAGTGCTTCCGGGACTAGCGGGAGTTCCTACAATGAGCAGTTCTTC. It yields the protein CSASGTSGSSYNEQFF.

As to this clonotype: A much bigger clone sits one base away, suggesting this may be a read error. The chain recombines TRBV7-2 with TRBJ2-1; the D gene is possibly TRBD2 (5 bases). In germline, CDR1 is SGHTA, CDR2 FQGNSA. CDR3 length equals 15 residues. CDR3 amino acids: CASSRQRSSYNEHFF. Here the CDR3 DNA reads TGTGCCAGCAGCCGGCAGCGGAGCTCCTACAATGAGCATTTCTTC.

This clonotype was counted ten times or more. The gene calls are TRBV5-1 and TRBJ2-3; D not certain. This CDR3 is 15 amino acids long. V gave up 0 bases and J gave up 3 bases, with 11 bases separating them. The germline CDR1 and CDR2 sequences are SGHRS and YFSETQ. DNA for the CDR3: TGCGCCAGCAGCTTGGACCCTCCCGGGACAGATACGCAGTATTTT. Translated: CASSLDPPGTDTQYF.

The chain employs TRBV6-1 and TRBJ1-1, with 7 bases fitting TRBD1. CDR1 is MNHNS and CDR2 is SASEGT in the germline V gene. V lost 6 bases and J lost 5; bases outside the gene matches: 15. The length of the CDR3 is 16 residues. CDR3 protein: CASSLALMTGRTEAFF. The DNA for the CDR3 is TGTGCCAGCAGCCTTGCCCTCATGACAGGGAGGACTGAAGCTTTCTTT.

This clonotype was observed at least ten times. The rearrangement joins TRBV20-1 to TRBJ1-5; no firm D call. V was cut by 3 bases and J by 4 bases, with 10 bases left in between. This CDR3 region has 13 residues. Germline V CDR1 and CDR2: DFQATT, SNEGSKA (reference sequence). CDR3 bases: TGCAGTGCTAGGCCTTTTAGTAATCAGCCCCAGCATTTT. The encoded protein is CSARPFSNQPQHF.

This clonotype came up a few times. V and J are TRBV6-5 and TRBJ1-1; no firm D call. The CDR3 covers 13 residues. V was cut by 10 bases and J by 4 bases, with 16 bases left in between. Per the germline V gene, CDR1 is MNHEY and CDR2 is SVGAGI. CDR3 loop: CATKWGKFTEAFF. The CDR3 bases are TGTGCCACCAAATGGGGAAAGTTCACTGAAGCTTTCTTT.

This chain joins TRBV11-2 and TRBJ2-7, with 10 nucleotides matching TRBD1. J gave up 5 bases and V 3 bases, and 7 bases lay outside the gene matches. In germline, CDR1 is SGHAT, CDR2 FQNNGV. This CDR3 has 15 amino acids. The CDR3 here is CASSLSRDRGHEQYF. CDR3 sequence (DNA): TGTGCCAGCAGCTTGAGCAGGGACAGGGGCCACGAGCAGTACTTC.

The chain recombines TRBV5-1 with TRBJ1-1; D perhaps matches TRBD1 (6 bases). Germline values: CDR1 SGHRS, CDR2 YFSETQ. With 4 bases removed from V and 1 base from J, the gap between germline ends came to 14 bases. The CDR3 has 15 amino acids. The CDR3 DNA follows: TGCGCCAGCAGCCCATCTCGGGGGCGGAACACTGAAGCTTTCTTT. As protein: CASSPSRGRNTEAFF.

The sample holds many counts of this clonotype. V and J are TRBV4-2 and TRBJ1-1, with 7 bases matching TRBD1. Germline V gene sequence: CDR1 LGHNA, CDR2 YNFKEQ. Trimming removed 5 bases from V and 8 bases from J; junction bases left unmatched: 17. The CDR3 length is 16 residues. The CDR3 reads CASSSGTEQDDVEAFF. The CDR3 DNA reads TGTGCCAGCAGCTCCGGGACAGAGCAGGACGATGTGGAAGCTTTCTTT.

The V call is TRBV7-2, the J call TRBJ2-1; TRBD2 aligns across 10 bases. The CDR3 extends over 16 amino acids. The junction had 6 bases not matched to a gene; V was cut back by 5 bases and J by 2 bases. Per germline, CDR1 SGHTA and CDR2 FQGNSA. CDR3 residues: CASSLLAGVTYNEQFF. The CDR3 region has the DNA TGTGCCAGCAGCCTTCTAGCGGGAGTCACCTACAATGAGCAGTTCTTC.

There are a few counts of this clonotype. Here the CDR3 reads CASSLFTTLNTEAFF. Written as DNA, the CDR3 is TGTGCCAGCAGCTTATTCACCACATTGAACACTGAAGCTTTCTTT. The chain is built from TRBV7-9 and TRBJ1-1; no firm D call. The V and J ends lost 2 bases and 0 bases respectively, with 10 bases between them. Germline V gene sequence: CDR1 SEHNR, CDR2 FQNEAQ (reference sequence). The CDR3 spans 15 residues.

The chain combines TRBV6-1 with TRBJ1-1, with a possible D match to TRBD1 (5 bases). Germline V gene sequence: CDR1 MNHNS, CDR2 SASEGT. The CDR3 runs 15 residues. V lost 5 bases, J lost 4 bases, and 17 bases lay in between. The CDR3 bases are TGTGCCAGCAGTCGCTGGGGCCAACGGGGCACTGAAGCTTTCTTT. Translation: CASSRWGQRGTEAFF.

A few counts support this clonotype. The chain carries TRBV24-1 and TRBJ2-2; weak D call: TRBD2 (6 bases). Germline lookup yields CDR1 KGHDR and CDR2 SFDVKD. The CDR3 covers 15 residues. Trimming pared 4 bases from V and 7 bases from J, leaving 15 bases between. Here the CDR3 DNA reads TGTGCCACCAGTGACAGGGCCGGGAGAGGCGGGGAGCTGTTTTTT. It is translated as CATSDRAGRGGELFF.

V usage is TRBV11-2 and J usage is TRBJ1-2; TRBD1 matches at 11 bases. CDR3 size: 15 residues. J lost 7 bases, V lost 3 bases, and 7 bases had no gene match. Germline CDR1 and CDR2: SGHAT and FQNNGV. CDR3 region: CASSFKGQGAIGYTF. DNA for the CDR3: TGTGCCAGCAGCTTCAAAGGACAGGGGGCAATTGGCTACACCTTC. The variable domain in full, completed from reference TRBV11-2 and TRBJ1-2, reads EAGVAQSPRYKIIEKRQSVAFWCNPISGHATLYWYQQILGQGPKLLIQFQNNGVVDDSQLPKDRFSAERLKGVDSTLKIQPAKLEDSAVYLCASSFKGQGAIGYTFGSGTRLTVV.

This chain links TRBV5-6 with TRBJ2-6; TRBD2 is a possible D gene (5 bases). CDR1 and CDR2 from the germline V gene are SGHDT and YYEEEE. This CDR3 contains 15 residues. The V end was cut by 4 bases, the J end by 4 bases, with 12 bases between. Here the CDR3 reads CASSPRGYGANVLTF. The CDR3 DNA reads as TGTGCCAGCAGCCCACGGGGATACGGGGCCAACGTCCTGACTTTC. The full variable domain, rest sourced from reference TRBV5-6 and TRBJ2-6, is DAGVTQSPTHLIKTRGQQVTLRCSPKSGHDTVSWYQQALGQGPQFIFQYYEEEERQRGNFPDRFSGHQFPNYSSELNVNALLLGDSALYLCASSPRGYGANVLTFGAGSRLTVL.

The J gene is TRBJ2-7, the V gene TRBV20-1; 7 bases are shared with TRBD2. After removal of 3 bases from V and 4 bases from J, the junction contained 9 bases not matched to a gene. The germline CDR1 and CDR2 sequences are DFQATT and SNEGSKA (reference sequence). This CDR3 is built from 14 residues. Here the CDR3 DNA reads TGCAGTGCTAGGGGCGGGGGACTACAATACGAGCAGTACTTC. The encoded protein is CSARGGGLQYEQYF.

This chain joins TRBV6-5 and TRBJ2-2; no reliable D call. V gave up 0 bases and J gave up 4 bases, with 9 bases separating them. Germline CDR1 and CDR2: MNHEY and SVGAGI. This CDR3 comprises 15 residues. DNA for the CDR3: TGTGCCAGCAGTTACTCGGTCCCGCTCACCGGGGAGCTGTTTTTT. Its protein is CASSYSVPLTGELFF.

This chain uses TRBV6-5 with TRBJ2-2, with TRBD2 identical over 8 bases. Germline V lookup: CDR1 MNHEY, CDR2 SVGAGI. V was clipped by 3 bases and J by 6 bases; unmatched bases: 6. The CDR3 is made up of 15 amino acids. In DNA form, the CDR3 reads TGTGCCAGCAGTTATCATTCGCGGGAGGCCGGGGAGCTGTTTTTT. Protein product: CASSYHSREAGELFF.

The chain uses TRBV25-1 and TRBJ2-1; TRBD1 matches at 11 bases. V gave up 6 bases and J gave up 4 bases; unmatched junction bases: 8. This CDR3 spans 16 amino acids. CDR1 MGHDK and CDR2 SYGVNS come from the germline V gene. CDR3 DNA sequence: TGTGCCAGCAGCCCCTTGTGGGACAGGGGGTACAATGAGCAGTTCTTC. This gives the protein CASSPLWDRGYNEQFF.

This clonotype was counted a few times. The gene calls are TRBV9 and TRBJ2-2; 9 bases are shared with TRBD2. After removal of 3 bases from V and 7 bases from J, the junction contained 7 bases not matched to a gene. Germline V lookup: CDR1 SGDLS, CDR2 YYNGEE. The CDR3 is 15 amino acids. CDR3 sequence reads: CASSGVAGAHGELFF. CDR3 coding DNA: TGTGCCAGCAGCGGAGTAGCGGGAGCGCACGGGGAGCTGTTTTTT. The variable domain in full, with the rest retrieved from reference TRBV9 and TRBJ2-2, is DSGVTQTPKHLITATGQRVTLRCSPRSGDLSVYWYQQSLDQGLQFLIQYYNGEERAKGNILERFSAQQFPDLHSELNLSSLELGDSALYFCASSGVAGAHGELFFGEGSRLTVL.

This clonotype has just a few counts. The chain links TRBV30 to TRBJ1-5; D uncertain. The CDR3 spans 12 residues. Trimming pared 5 bases from V and 11 bases from J, leaving 16 bases between. The germline CDR1 and CDR2 sequences are GTSNPN and SVGIG (reference sequence). Here the CDR3 reads CAWGDGEVAQHF. The CDR3 nucleotides read TGTGCCTGGGGAGACGGTGAGGTGGCCCAGCATTTT.

CDR3 DNA sequence: TGTGCCAGCAGTCTCCGAGGGGGCGGAGAGACCCAGTACTTC. It codes for CASSLRGGGETQYF. The V gene is TRBV25-1, the J gene TRBJ2-5; 7 bases map to TRBD1. V lost 5 bases and J lost 4; bases outside the gene matches: 7. This CDR3 is 14 amino acids long. Germline loops: CDR1 MGHDK, CDR2 SYGVNS. Filled out from reference TRBV25-1 and TRBJ2-5, the complete variable domain reads EADIYQTPRYLVIGTGKKITLECSQTMGHDKMYWYQQDPGMELHLIHYSYGVNSTEKGDLSSESTVSRIRTEHFPLTLESARPSHTSQYLCASSLRGGGETQYFGPGTRLLVL.

V and J are TRBV10-3 and TRBJ2-7, with 10 bases aligning to TRBD2. The CDR3 is 14 residues long. Germline V CDR1 and CDR2: ENHRY, SYGVKD. With 10 bases clipped from V and 2 bases from J, the junction kept 8 bases outside the gene matches. The CDR3 DNA reads TGTGCCACCCAAGCGGGAGGGCTCACCTACGAGCAGTACTTC. Its translation: CATQAGGLTYEQYF.

The chain combines TRBV7-2 with TRBJ1-1, with unresolved D. The germline gives CDR1 SGHTA, CDR2 FQGNSA. With 5 bases removed from V and 0 bases from J, the gap between germline ends came to 10 bases. There are 14 residues in the CDR3. CDR3: CASSRVRVNTEAFF. In DNA form, the CDR3 reads TGTGCCAGCAGCCGTGTAAGGGTGAACACTGAAGCTTTCTTT.

The V gene is TRBV7-9, the J gene TRBJ1-1; D call uncertain. V lost 5 bases, J lost 4 bases, and 17 bases lay in between. The CDR3 length is 15 residues. In germline, CDR1 is SEHNR, CDR2 FQNEAQ (reference sequence). The CDR3 DNA is TGTGCCAGCAGCACTTTTCGCGGACTCCCCACTGAAGCTTTCTTT. It encodes CASSTFRGLPTEAFF. Supplemented by reference TRBV7-9 and TRBJ1-1, the full variable domain reads DTGVSQNPRHKITKRGQNVTFRCDPISEHNRLYWYRQTLGQGPEFLTYFQNEAQLEKSRLLSDRFSAERPKGSFSTLEIQRTEQGDSAMYLCASSTFRGLPTEAFFGQGTRLTVV.